The sequence of this TCR beta chain was determined in a study of cytomegalovirus exposure and HLA in healthy donors. Across the study: As released early, the data held 70 million to 100 million unique TCRs from HLA-typed donors.

As for this clone: Its antigen is not known.

Study-wide results and limits: Being productive about 87% or about 30% of the time was typical of most TCR beta V segments in an earlier analysis. Another analysis was done later, and it associated 15,000 or so TCR beta sequences with HLA alleles at 0.05 false discovery rate.

Both 60 Vbeta primers and 13 Jbeta primers went into the PCR. This table comes from immunoSEQ multiplex PCR, and its TCRdb copy is limited to in-frame clones, with some not included. Of about 120,000 clones listed, around 86% are singletons. Germline V gene data show CDR1 as WSHSY and CDR2 as SAAADI. This CDR3 comprises 14 residues. V was pared by 3 bases and J by 5 bases, with 11 bases between. Input material: PBMCs. This clonotype was sampled from a woman under 40 in good health and CMV-seronegative. The rearrangement uses TRBV10-2 and TRBJ2-1; maybe TRBD1 (5 bases). The CDR3 DNA follows: TGCGCCAGCAGTGACTTAAGGGGAAACAATGAGCAGTTCTTC. Its translation is CASSDLRGNNEQFF.